This T cell receptor (beta chain) was obtained from a study of early T cells in non-severe SARS-CoV-2 infection. Looking at the study overall: Chains stayed unpaired after sequencing of bulk RNA from unsorted whole blood.

This clonotype was found many times. Its antigen is not known. The study's findings and limits: Reliance on VDJdb matching favored anti-spike CD8 responses; private and CD4 specificities were missed.

Individual cDNA molecules received unique molecular identifiers. One entry per CDR3 protein results from TCRdb running MiXCR on the 5' RACE reads. Among 35,000 to 45,000 distinct CDR3 sequences listed, approximately 4.1% were seen once. V shed 5 bases and J 7 bases; nucleotides not matched to a gene: 8. CDR3 length equals 15 residues. Material: whole blood. The TCR comes from an adult who was a healthcare worker with PCR-confirmed SARS-CoV-2 infection or an uninfected control (not recorded which). The V gene is TRBV12-3 or TRBV12-4, the J gene TRBJ2-5; the match to TRBD1 covers 12 bases. DNA of the CDR3: TGTGCCAGCAGTCGTGGGACAGGGGGCGAGGTGACCCAGTACTTC. It specifies CASSRGTGGEVTQYF.